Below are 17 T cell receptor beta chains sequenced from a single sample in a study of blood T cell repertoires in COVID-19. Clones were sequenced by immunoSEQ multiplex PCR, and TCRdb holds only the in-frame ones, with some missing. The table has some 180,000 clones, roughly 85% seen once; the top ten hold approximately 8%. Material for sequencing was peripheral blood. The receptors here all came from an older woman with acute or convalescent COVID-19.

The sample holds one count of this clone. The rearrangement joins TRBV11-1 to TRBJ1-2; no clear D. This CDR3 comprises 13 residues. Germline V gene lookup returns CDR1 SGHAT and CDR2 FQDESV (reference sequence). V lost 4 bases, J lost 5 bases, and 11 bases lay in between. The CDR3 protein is CASSSRTGYGYTF. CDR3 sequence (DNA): TGTGCCAGCAGCTCCAGGACGGGGTATGGCTACACCTTC.

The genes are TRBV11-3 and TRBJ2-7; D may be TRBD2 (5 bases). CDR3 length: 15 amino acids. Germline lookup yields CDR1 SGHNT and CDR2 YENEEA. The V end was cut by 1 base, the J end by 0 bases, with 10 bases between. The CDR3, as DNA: TGTGCCAGCAGCTTAGGGATAGGGAGCTCCTACGAGCAGTACGTC. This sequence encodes CASSLGIGSSYEQYV.

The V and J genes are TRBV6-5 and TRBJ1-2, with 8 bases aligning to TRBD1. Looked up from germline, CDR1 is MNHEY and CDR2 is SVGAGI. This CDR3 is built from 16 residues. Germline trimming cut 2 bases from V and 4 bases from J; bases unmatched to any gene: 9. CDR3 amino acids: CASSYGIRTGGYGYTF. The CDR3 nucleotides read TGTGCCAGCAGTTACGGAATACGCACAGGGGGCTATGGCTACACCTTC.

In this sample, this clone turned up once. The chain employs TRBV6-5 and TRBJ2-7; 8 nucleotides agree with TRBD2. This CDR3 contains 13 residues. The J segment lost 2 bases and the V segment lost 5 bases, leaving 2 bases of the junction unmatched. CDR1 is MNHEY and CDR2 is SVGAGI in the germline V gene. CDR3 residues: CASSLLAAYEQYF. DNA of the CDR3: TGTGCCAGCAGTCTACTAGCGGCCTACGAGCAGTACTTC.

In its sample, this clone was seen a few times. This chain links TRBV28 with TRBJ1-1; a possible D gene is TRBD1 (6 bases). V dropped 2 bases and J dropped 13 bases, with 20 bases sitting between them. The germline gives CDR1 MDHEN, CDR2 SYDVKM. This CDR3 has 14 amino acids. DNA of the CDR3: TGTGCCAGCAGTTTAGCTTTTACAGGGAAGTTGGGTTTCTTT. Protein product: CASSLAFTGKLGFF.

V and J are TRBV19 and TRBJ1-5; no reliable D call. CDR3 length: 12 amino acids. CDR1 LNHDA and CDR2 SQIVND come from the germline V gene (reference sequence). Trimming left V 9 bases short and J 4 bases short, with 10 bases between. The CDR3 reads CASRGPNQPQHF. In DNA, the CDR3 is TGTGCCAGCCGAGGCCCTAATCAGCCCCAGCATTTT.

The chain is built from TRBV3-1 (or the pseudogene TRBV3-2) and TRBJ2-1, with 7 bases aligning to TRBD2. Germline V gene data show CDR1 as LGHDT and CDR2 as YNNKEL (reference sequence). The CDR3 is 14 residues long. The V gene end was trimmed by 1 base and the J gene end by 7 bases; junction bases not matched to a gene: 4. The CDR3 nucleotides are TGTGCCAGCAGCCAAGGCATTAGCGGGAATGAGCAGTTCTTC. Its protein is CASSQGISGNEQFF.

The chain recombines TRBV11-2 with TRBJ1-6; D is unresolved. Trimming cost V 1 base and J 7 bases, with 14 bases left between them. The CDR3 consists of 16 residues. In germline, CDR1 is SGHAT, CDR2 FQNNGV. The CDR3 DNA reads TGTGCCAGCAGCTTAGGCTGGCCCTCCCTCAATTCACCCCTCCACTTT. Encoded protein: CASSLGWPSLNSPLHF.

The CDR3 loop is CASSQGQRAQGAAGEKLFF. Here the CDR3 DNA reads TGTGCCAGCAGCCAGGGACAGCGCGCTCAAGGGGCAGCAGGGGAAAAACTGTTTTTT. The chain uses TRBV14 and TRBJ1-4; 7 positions agree with TRBD1. V trimming: 3 bases; J trimming: 8 bases; junction bases outside the gene matches: 21. Germline lookup yields CDR1 SGHDN and CDR2 FVKESK. The CDR3 contains 19 residues.

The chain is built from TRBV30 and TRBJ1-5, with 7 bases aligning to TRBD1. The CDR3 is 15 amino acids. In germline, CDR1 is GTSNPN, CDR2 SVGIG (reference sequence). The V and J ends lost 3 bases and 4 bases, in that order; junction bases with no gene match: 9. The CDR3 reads CAWRLSDRSNQPQHF. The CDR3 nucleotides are TGTGCCTGGAGACTCTCGGACAGGTCGAATCAGCCCCAGCATTTT.

The CDR3 loop is CAYAQSRDQPQHF. CDR3 sequence (DNA): TGTGCCTACGCACAGAGCCGAGATCAGCCCCAGCATTTT. V gene TRBV30 combines with J gene TRBJ1-5; the D is unclear. Germline CDR1 and CDR2: GTSNPN and SVGIG (reference sequence). The length of the CDR3 is 13 residues. Trimming pared 7 bases from V and 5 bases from J, leaving 15 bases between.

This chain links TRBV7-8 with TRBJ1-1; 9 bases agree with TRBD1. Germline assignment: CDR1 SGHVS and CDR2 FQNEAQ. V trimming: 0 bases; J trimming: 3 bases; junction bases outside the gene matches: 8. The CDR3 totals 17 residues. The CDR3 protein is CASSLAFWTGDHTEAFF. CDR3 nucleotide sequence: TGTGCCAGCAGCTTAGCGTTCTGGACAGGGGACCACACTGAAGCTTTCTTT.

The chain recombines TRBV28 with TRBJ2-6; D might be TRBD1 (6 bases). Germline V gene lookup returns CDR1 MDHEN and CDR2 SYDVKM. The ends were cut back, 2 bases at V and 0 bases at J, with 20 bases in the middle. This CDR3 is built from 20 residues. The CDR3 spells CASSLRQGLQIFSGANVLTF. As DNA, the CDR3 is TGTGCCAGCAGTTTACGGCAGGGGCTCCAAATTTTCTCTGGGGCCAACGTCCTGACTTTC.

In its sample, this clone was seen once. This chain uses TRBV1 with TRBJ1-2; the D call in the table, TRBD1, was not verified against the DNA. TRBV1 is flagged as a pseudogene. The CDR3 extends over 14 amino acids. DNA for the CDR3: TGCACCAGCAGCCTAGGACAGGGGTCCTATGGCTACACCTTC. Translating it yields CTSSLGQGSYGYTF.

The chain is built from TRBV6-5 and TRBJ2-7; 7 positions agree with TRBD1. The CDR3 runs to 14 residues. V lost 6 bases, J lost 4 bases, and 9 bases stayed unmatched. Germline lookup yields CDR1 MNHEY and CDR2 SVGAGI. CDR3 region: CASSLARQGYEQYF. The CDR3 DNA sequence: TGTGCCAGCAGCCTCGCACGACAGGGATACGAGCAGTACTTC.

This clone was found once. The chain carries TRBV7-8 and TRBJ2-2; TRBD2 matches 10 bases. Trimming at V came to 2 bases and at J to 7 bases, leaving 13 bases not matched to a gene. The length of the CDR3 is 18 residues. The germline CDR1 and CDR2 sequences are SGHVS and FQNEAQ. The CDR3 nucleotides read TGTGCCAGCAGCTTAACCCCGTCTGGGTTAGCGGGAGGCGGGGAGCTGTTTTTT. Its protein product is CASSLTPSGLAGGGELFF.

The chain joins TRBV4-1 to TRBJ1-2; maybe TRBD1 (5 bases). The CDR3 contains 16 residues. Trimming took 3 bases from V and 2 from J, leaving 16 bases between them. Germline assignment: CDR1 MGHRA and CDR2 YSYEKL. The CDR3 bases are TGCGCCAGCAGCCAGCTACAGGTTTCCAGGAACTATGGCTACACCTTC. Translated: CASSQLQVSRNYGYTF.